Shown below are 9 T cell receptor beta chains from a single sample sequenced in a study of blood T cell repertoires in COVID-19. Measured with immunoSEQ multiplex PCR; TCRdb has only the in-frame clones, and not every one. The data hold about 210,000 clones, with 80% to 90% observed a single time. Sequenced input: PBMCs or T cells enriched from blood (not recorded which). These receptors all come from a man aged 35 to 55 who had recovered from COVID-19.

As regards this clone: Mismatch with germline at one junction end may stem from a read error. V gene TRBV5-1 combines with J gene TRBJ1-2; a possible D gene is TRBD1 (6 bases). The CDR3 runs to 14 residues. From germline, CDR1 is SGHRS and CDR2 YFSETQ. The chain's CDR3 is CASRQVEGPYDYTF. The CDR3 DNA is TGCGCCAGTCGACAGGTCGAAGGCCCATATGACTACACCTTC.

V is TRBV3-1 (or the pseudogene TRBV3-2) and J is TRBJ1-6; D gene uncertain. The CDR3 sequence is 17 residues long. Germline CDR1 reads LGHDT; CDR2 reads YNNKEL (reference sequence). V lost 0 bases to trimming and J lost 7 bases, with 16 bases between them. The CDR3 sequence: CASSQDMPARRNSPLHF. CDR3 nucleotides: TGTGCCAGCAGCCAAGATATGCCGGCTAGGAGGAATTCACCCCTCCACTTT.

Only one count was recorded for this clone. The chain recombines TRBV19 with TRBJ2-7; 11 nucleotides align to TRBD1. Germline-derived CDR1 and CDR2 are LNHDA and SQIVND (reference sequence). The V and J ends lost 5 bases and 1 base, in that order; junction bases with no gene match: 4. This CDR3 has 15 residues. The DNA of the CDR3 is TGTGCCAGTAGTCCGGGACAGGGGGAGTCCTACGAGCAGTACTTC. Encoded protein: CASSPGQGESYEQYF. Full variable domain (rest looked up from reference TRBV19 and TRBJ2-7): DGGITQSPKYLFRKEGQNVTLSCEQNLNHDAMYWYRQDPGQGLRLIYYSQIVNDFQKGDIAEGYSVSREKKESFPLTVTSAQKNPTAFYLCASSPGQGESYEQYFGPGTRLTVT.

CDR3 DNA: TGTGCCAGCACCACCACAGGGACTGGAAACACCATATATTTT. This codes for CASTTTGTGNTIYF. The chain couples TRBV6-5 to TRBJ1-3, with a tentative D call TRBD1 (6 bases). V shed 7 bases and J shed 2 bases, with 12 bases lying between them. Germline CDR1 MNHEY, CDR2 SVGAGI. The CDR3 has 14 residues.

The chain combines TRBV5-3 with TRBJ2-5, with a weak D call TRBD2 (5 bases). TRBV5-3 is classed as an ORF, of uncertain function. The CDR3 length is 11 residues. Deletions cut 5 bases from V and 4 bases from J, with 6 bases between. The CDR3 DNA follows: TGTGCCAGAAGAAGCGGAGAGACCCAGTACTTC. This translates into CARRSGETQYF.

V usage is TRBV18 and J usage is TRBJ1-5; the match to TRBD1 covers 7 bases. The ends lost 2 bases at V and 2 bases at J; junction bases unmatched: 12. Per germline, CDR1 KGHSH and CDR2 LQKENI. The CDR3 is made up of 18 amino acids. For the CDR3, the DNA is TGTGCCAGCTCACCATTTAATAGGGGGCCGTTAGGCAATCAGCCCCAGCATTTT. Protein product: CASSPFNRGPLGNQPQHF.

CDR3 sequence: CASSLASGAQETQYF. The DNA for the CDR3 is TGCGCCAGCAGCTTGGCTAGCGGGGCCCAAGAGACCCAGTACTTC. This chain joins TRBV5-1 and TRBJ2-5, with 9 bases fitting TRBD2. With V trimmed by 0 bases and J by 1 base, 1 base remained unmatched. Germline V gives CDR1 SGHRS, CDR2 YFSETQ. The CDR3 sequence is 15 residues long.

The chain has TRBV5-1 and TRBJ2-2; 14 bases are a match to TRBD2. Per germline, CDR1 SGHRS and CDR2 YFSETQ. The CDR3 length is 17 residues. V gave up 4 bases and J gave up 6 bases; unmatched junction bases: 8. The CDR3 loop reads CASSIPGLAGGAGELFF. DNA of the CDR3: TGCGCCAGCAGCATCCCCGGACTAGCGGGGGGCGCCGGGGAGCTGTTTTTT. The whole variable domain, filled in from reference TRBV5-1 and TRBJ2-2, reads KAGVTQTPRYLIKTRGQQVTLSCSPISGHRSVSWYQQTPGQGLQFLFEYFSETQRNKGNFPGRFSGRQFSNSRSEMNVSTLELGDSALYLCASSIPGLAGGAGELFFGEGSRLTVL.

The chain is built from TRBV3-1 (or the pseudogene TRBV3-2) and TRBJ2-1; TRBD2 agrees at 8 bases. CDR3 length equals 15 residues. Germline CDR1 reads LGHDT; CDR2 reads YNNKEL (reference sequence). Germline trimming cut 8 bases from V and 7 bases from J; bases unmatched to any gene: 13. CDR3 residues: CASRLHSGNRNEQFF. The CDR3 region has the DNA TGTGCCAGCCGACTTCATAGCGGGAATAGGAATGAGCAGTTCTTC.